This TCR beta chain was identified during a study of T-cell memory formation after mild COVID-19 (TCRdb year 2021). For the study in its entirety: TCR sequence clusters from the two donors were found to be largely donor specific. In a couple of donors, T-cell clones that expanded and contracted after mild COVID-19 were tracked by sequencing TCRalpha and TCRbeta repertoires over time. Two young, previously healthy adult volunteers, one female and one male, were included in the cohort. Points the paper makes about the study in general: Only a couple of mild cases were covered in the study, and larger cohorts including severe cases with pre-infection samples were considered necessary. Contracting CD4+ clones appeared mostly in the CM and EM memory subsets, whereas CD8+ clones were enriched in EMRA. SARS-CoV-2 specificity of the second-wave clones peaking on day 37 was not confirmed. Clones that contracted from day 15 to 85 showed balanced CD4/CD8 phenotypes, whereas a second wave of clones that expanded from day 15 to 37 leaned towards CD4+. Some responding clones were detected in pre-infection memory, which suggested that pre-existing cross-reactive memory T cells had joined the SARS-CoV-2 response.

PBMCs were isolated by Ficoll-Paque density gradient centrifugation. Reading the germline V gene (reference sequence) gives CDR1 DFQATT and CDR2 SNEGSKA. Including cysteine and phenylalanine, the CDR3 has 16 amino acids. CDR3 DNA only is kept here, 48 bases in frame from base 1. Compared with germline, V lacks 1 base and J lacks 0 bases; bases without a gene match: 7. Sequencing was performed on an Illumina NovaSeq 6000. TCRalpha and TCRbeta cDNA libraries were built by 5'RACE with constant-segment primers, adding sample barcodes and unique molecular identifiers. Trizol reagent was used to extract RNA from every sample. Library amplification was performed in two PCR steps, and a second sample barcode and Illumina TruSeq adapters were introduced in the second step. The libraries were sequenced on an Illumina NovaSeq using 2 x 150 bp paired-end reads. The study's processing was this. Reads were demultiplexed and collapsed into UMI-guided consensus sequences with migec v1.2.7. Using mixcr v2.1.11, UMI consensuses were aligned to TRA and TRB V and J templates and then assembled into clonotypes. A clonotype was counted as expanded or contracted only if both edgeR and NoisET called the change significant, with noise models trained on biological replicates. For edgeR calls, the cutoffs were a false discovery rate-adjusted p below 0.01 and a log2 fold-change threshold of 1. As an exploratory analysis of dynamics, PCA with hierarchical clustering was applied to max-normalized trajectories of the 1000 most abundant clonotypes. Separately sequenced CD4+ and CD8+ repertoires were used to assign the CD4 or CD8 phenotype of responding clones. TCRdb trimmed the raw reads at Q25, called clones with MiXCR and kept productive beta chains. Identical CDR3 proteins give one entry, which carries the most common genes and DNA. Here the V and J calls rest on TCRdb's processing, not on the authors' analysis. The sample records 120,000 or so distinct CDR3 sequences, approximately 6.2% of which are singletons. Under 2.5% of the sample belongs to the ten largest clones.

On this clonotype: The specificity of this receptor is unknown. Per-base qualities were not stored, and no clone one base away is much larger.

The material sequenced was PBMCs or a T cell subset sorted from them (not recorded which). The receptor was isolated from an adult woman who had mild COVID-19 (a few samples of this study predate the infection). The sample titles of this study are shuffled in the database, so cell type and time point are left out; the donor was told from shared clones. This chain is built from TRBV20-1 and TRBJ2-5, with 8 bases aligning to TRBD1. The DNA reads as follows: TGCAGTGCTAGAGCACCTGACAGGGGCCACCAAGAGACCCAGTACTTC. Its translation reads: CSARAPDRGHQETQYF.